Listed below are T cell receptor beta chains from one sample, sequenced in a study of control samples from healthy donors and cancer patients. Clones were sequenced by immunoSEQ multiplex PCR, and TCRdb holds only the in-frame ones, with some missing. The sample has over 100,000 clones; 92% are singletons. Sequencing input: blood. The receptors derive from a woman aged 45-59 years in good health. The CDR3 runs from the conserved cysteine through the conserved F or W. A D gene is named only where the DNA matches it firmly. Rows give clone size only sometimes, using once, few, many, or a class for an expanded clone.

D gene,V gene,clone size,J gene,CDR3 protein,CDR3 DNA
NA,TRBV3-1/TRBV3-2,NA,TRBJ2-3,CASSRGRSGTDTQYF,TGTGCCAGCAGCCGCGGCAGATCTGGCACAGATACGCAGTATTTT
TRBD1,TRBV7-6,NA,TRBJ1-1,CASSSSDRVMNTEAFF,TGTGCCAGCAGCTCCTCGGACAGGGTAATGAACACTGAAGCTTTCTTT
NA,TRBV3-1/TRBV3-2,NA,TRBJ1-1,CASSLLRGWGTEAFF,TGTGCCAGCAGCCTCCTCAGGGGTTGGGGCACTGAAGCTTTCTTT
TRBD1,TRBV30,few,TRBJ1-2,CAWRGNNHRFRQDRLGYGYTF,TGTGCCTGGAGAGGGAACAATCACAGGTTTAGACAGGACAGGTTGGGCTATGGCTACACCTTC
TRBD1,TRBV14,NA,TRBJ2-5,CASSRGRQGWETQYF,TGTGCCAGCAGCAGAGGGAGACAGGGGTGGGAGACCCAGTACTTC
TRBD1,TRBV20-1,NA,TRBJ2-5,CSALQGETQYF,TGCAGTGCTTTACAGGGGGAGACCCAGTACTTC
NA,TRBV27,NA,TRBJ1-1,CASSYGTALNTEAFF,TGTGCCAGCAGTTATGGGACGGCCCTGAACACTGAAGCTTTCTTT
NA,TRBV28,NA,TRBJ2-3,CASRIMGMADTQYF,TGTGCCAGCAGGATCATGGGAATGGCAGATACGCAGTATTTT
NA,TRBV28,NA,TRBJ1-5,CASSPGGSGNQPQHF,TGTGCCAGCAGCCCCGGGGGAAGTGGCAATCAGCCCCAGCATTTT
NA,TRBV6-5,NA,TRBJ1-5,CASYGKGGDNQPQHF,TGTGCCAGCTATGGAAAGGGAGGAGACAATCAGCCCCAGCATTTT
TRBD1,TRBV29-1,NA,TRBJ2-7,CSATSNRGQGFNEQYF,TGCAGCGCGACGTCGAACCGGGGACAGGGGTTCAACGAGCAGTACTTC
NA,TRBV27,NA,TRBJ1-5,CASSLQGASVQPQHF,TGTGCCAGCAGTTTACAGGGAGCTTCGGTTCAGCCCCAGCATTTT
TRBD1,TRBV5-6,NA,TRBJ1-4,CASSPGTAEKLFF,TGTGCCAGCAGCCCTGGGACAGCGGAAAAACTGTTTTTT
NA,TRBV6-4,NA,TRBJ1-1,CASSVAHNTEAFF,TGTGCCAGCAGTGTAGCGCACAACACTGAAGCTTTCTTT
TRBD1,TRBV5-1,once,TRBJ1-4,CASSFRGQLNEKLFF,TGCGCCAGCAGCTTTCGGGGACAGCTTAATGAAAAACTGTTTTTT
NA,TRBV12-3/TRBV12-4,NA,TRBJ2-7,CASSGDYEQYF,TGTGCCAGCAGCGGGGATTACGAGCAGTACTTC
NA,TRBV6-5,once,TRBJ1-6,CASRGCGGVSPLHF,TGTGCCAGCAGGGGGTGCGGGGGGGTATCACCCCTCCACTTT
NA,TRBV6-5,NA,TRBJ1-5,CASTGRSGQPQHF,TGTGCCAGTACAGGGCGCAGCGGACAGCCCCAGCATTTT
TRBD2,TRBV13,NA,TRBJ2-1,CASSPGLAGANEQFF,TGTGCCAGCAGCCCGGGACTAGCGGGGGCAAATGAGCAGTTCTTC
NA,TRBV27,NA,TRBJ1-1,CASSLNSMNTEAFF,TGTGCCAGCAGTTTAAACAGCATGAACACTGAAGCTTTCTTT
NA,TRBV5-1,few,TRBJ2-2,CASHGTGNTGELFF,TGCGCCAGCCACGGGACGGGAAACACCGGGGAGCTGTTTTTT
TRBD1,TRBV27,NA,TRBJ1-1,CASSSQGATTEAFF,TGTGCCAGCAGTTCACAGGGGGCGACCACTGAAGCTTTCTTT
TRBD1,TRBV29-1,NA,TRBJ1-6,CSVKTGDQSPLHF,TGCAGCGTAAAGACAGGGGATCAATCACCCCTCCACTTT
NA,TRBV4-1,NA,TRBJ2-7,CASSHGNEYEQYF,TGCGCCAGCAGCCACGGGAATGAGTACGAGCAGTACTTC
TRBD1,TRBV30,NA,TRBJ2-2,CAWSFPRSRGTGELFF,TGTGCCTGGAGTTTTCCTCGATCCAGGGGGACCGGGGAGCTGTTTTTT
NA,TRBV5-4,NA,TRBJ1-5,CASNLGGNQPQHF,TGTGCCAGCAACTTGGGCGGGAATCAGCCCCAGCATTTT
NA,TRBV30,NA,TRBJ1-1,CAWSVQGSTEAFF,TGTGCCTGGAGTGTACAAGGGTCCACTGAAGCTTTCTTT
TRBD2,TRBV7-7,NA,TRBJ2-3,CASSQGLAGATDTQYF,TGTGCTAGCAGTCAGGGACTAGCGGGGGCCACAGATACGCAGTATTTT
NA,TRBV2,NA,TRBJ2-1,CASSETPSRGNNEQFF,TGTGCCAGCAGTGAAACCCCCTCCAGGGGAAACAATGAGCAGTTCTTC
NA,TRBV5-1,NA,TRBJ1-1,CASSLILSTDTEAFF,TGCGCCAGCAGCTTGATTCTTTCCACGGACACTGAAGCTTTCTTT
TRBD1,TRBV3-1/TRBV3-2,NA,TRBJ2-1,CASSQEGQPIYNEQFF,TGTGCCAGCAGCCAAGAGGGACAGCCAATATACAATGAGCAGTTCTTC
NA,TRBV2,NA,TRBJ1-2,CASSVAGNLWSSYGYTF,TGTGCCAGCAGTGTGGCAGGGAATTTATGGAGCTCATATGGCTACACCTTC
TRBD1,TRBV18,once,TRBJ1-6,CASSPQGSPLHF,TGTGCCAGCTCGCCACAGGGGTCACCCCTCCACTTT
NA,TRBV28,NA,TRBJ1-2,CAGSQELIYGYTF,TGTGCCGGCAGTCAGGAACTAATCTATGGCTACACCTTC
TRBD1,TRBV19,NA,TRBJ1-6,CASTKDRVENSPLHF,TGTGCCAGTACCAAAGACAGGGTAGAGAATTCACCCCTCCACTTT
TRBD1,TRBV10-2,once,TRBJ1-6,CASSPGQSSYNSPLHF,TGCGCCAGCAGCCCGGGACAGTCCTCCTATAATTCACCCCTCCACTTT
NA,TRBV6-6,NA,TRBJ2-3,CASSYSWFTDTQYF,TGTGCCAGCAGTTACTCCTGGTTCACAGATACGCAGTATTTT
TRBD2,TRBV2,NA,TRBJ2-1,CASSSGRQSYNEQFF,TGTGCCAGCAGTAGCGGGAGACAGTCCTACAATGAGCAGTTCTTC
NA,TRBV7-9,NA,TRBJ1-6,CASSLWSNSPLHF,TGTGCCAGCAGCCTTTGGAGTAATTCACCCCTCCACTTT
NA,TRBV3-1/TRBV3-2,NA,TRBJ1-5,CASSQGTAPRLHQPQHF,TGTGCCAGCAGCCAAGGAACAGCCCCTCGTTTGCATCAGCCCCAGCATTTT
TRBD1,TRBV10-3,NA,TRBJ1-1,CAISERAGGMNTEAFF,TGTGCCATCAGTGAGCGGGCAGGGGGCATGAACACTGAAGCTTTCTTT
TRBD2,TRBV7-9,NA,TRBJ2-1,CASSLPFRTSGSKNEQFF,TGTGCCAGCAGCTTACCTTTTAGGACTAGCGGGAGTAAAAATGAGCAGTTCTTC
NA,TRBV3-1/TRBV3-2,NA,TRBJ2-5,CASSESGVQETQYF,TGTGCCAGCAGCGAATCGGGCGTCCAAGAGACCCAGTACTTC
TRBD2,TRBV10-3,NA,TRBJ2-3,CAIGLAGRTDTQYF,TGTGCCATAGGACTAGCGGGACGCACAGATACGCAGTATTTT
TRBD2,TRBV5-1,NA,TRBJ2-3,CASSALSGDSPTDTQYF,TGCGCCAGCAGCGCGCTCAGCGGGGACTCCCCCACAGATACGCAGTATTTT
TRBD1,TRBV7-9,NA,TRBJ2-2,CASSQGQGNTGELFF,TGTGCCAGCAGCCAAGGACAGGGAAACACCGGGGAGCTGTTTTTT
NA,TRBV6-6,NA,TRBJ1-1,CASSYRAAEAFF,TGTGCCAGCAGTTACAGGGCCGCTGAAGCTTTCTTT
NA,TRBV19,NA,TRBJ2-7,CASSTGSEQYF,TGTGCCAGTAGTACTGGCAGCGAGCAGTACTTC
NA,TRBV3-1/TRBV3-2,NA,TRBJ1-4,CASSQISGTGDEKLFF,TGTGCCAGCAGCCAAATATCCGGGACGGGGGATGAAAAACTGTTTTTT
NA,TRBV19,NA,TRBJ2-5,CASSRSIQETQYF,TGTGCCAGTAGTAGGAGCATCCAAGAGACCCAGTACTTC
NA,TRBV5-4,NA,TRBJ2-4,CASSPQGTVNIQYF,TGTGCCAGCAGCCCACAAGGGACTGTAAACATTCAGTACTTC
NA,TRBV5-4,NA,TRBJ1-3,CASSYKGQDGNTIYF,TGTGCCAGCAGCTATAAGGGACAAGATGGAAACACCATATATTTT
TRBD1,TRBV3-1/TRBV3-2,NA,TRBJ1-2,CASSQAGTGNGYTF,TGTGCCAGCAGCCAAGCAGGGACAGGGAATGGCTACACCTTC
NA,TRBV27,NA,TRBJ1-6,CASSLLSYSPLHF,TGTGCCAGCAGTTTATTGTCCTATTCACCCCTCCACTTT
TRBD1,TRBV28,once,TRBJ1-5,CASSLFWTGGFLLDQPQHF,TGTGCCAGCAGTTTATTCTGGACAGGGGGTTTTTTGTTGGATCAGCCCCAGCATTTT
TRBD1,TRBV5-6,NA,TRBJ1-2,CASSLAGQGHGYTF,TGTGCCAGCAGCTTGGCGGGACAGGGGCATGGCTACACCTTC
NA,TRBV6-2/TRBV6-3,NA,TRBJ2-3,CASGLRGGTDTQYF,TGTGCCAGCGGCCTTCGTGGGGGCACAGATACGCAGTATTTT
NA,TRBV5-1,NA,TRBJ2-1,CASSLALGAVHNEQFF,TGCGCCAGCAGCTTAGCTTTGGGAGCGGTGCACAATGAGCAGTTCTTC
TRBD1,TRBV6-6,once,TRBJ2-5,CASSLDRVGTQYF,TGTGCCAGCAGCCTCGACAGGGTTGGGACCCAGTACTTC